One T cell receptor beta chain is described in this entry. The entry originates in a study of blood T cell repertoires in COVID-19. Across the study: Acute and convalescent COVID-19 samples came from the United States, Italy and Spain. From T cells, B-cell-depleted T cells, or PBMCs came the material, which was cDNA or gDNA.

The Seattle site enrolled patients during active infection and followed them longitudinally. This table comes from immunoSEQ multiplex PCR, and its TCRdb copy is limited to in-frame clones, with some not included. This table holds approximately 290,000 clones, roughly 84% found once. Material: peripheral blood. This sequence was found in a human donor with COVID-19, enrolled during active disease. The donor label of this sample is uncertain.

CDR3 sequence (DNA): TGTGCCAGTAGGAGGTCCCAGGGGGCAACTAATGAAAAACTGTTTTTT. It specifies CASRRSQGATNEKLFF. The chain employs TRBV19 and TRBJ1-4, with 7 bases identical to TRBD1. CDR3 size: 16 residues. Losses at the gene ends were 6 bases for V and 0 bases for J; bases not matched to a gene: 7. The germline V gene encodes CDR1 LNHDA and CDR2 SQIVND (reference sequence).